The entry below describes one TCR beta chain. The antigen is not known. V was pared by 10 bases and J by 8 bases, with 6 bases of the junction left unmatched. The CDR3 sequence is 11 residues long. Patients were excluded if they had other autoimmune diseases or uncontrolled infections, and likewise if pregnancy or lactation applied. Researchers took RNA transcripts and amplified TCR beta CDR3 regions from them. HTBI-primed first-round RT-PCR preceded second-round multiplex PCR. TCRdb itself ran the multiplex PCR reads through MiXCR, one entry per CDR3 protein. The sample contains hundreds of thousands of distinct CDR3 sequences, just over 40% of which appear only once. The data were taken from a study of Graves' ophthalmopathy and Graves' hyperthyroidism. Across the study: Researchers obtained peripheral blood at initial diagnosis, before any treatment had begun.

General study findings and limits: Ophthalmopathy was separated from stable hyperthyroidism by a 13-signature model with 87.88% sensitivity and roughly 81% specificity. Thyroid clonotypes that were expanded above 0.001 frequency mostly also appeared in blood.

The TCR comes from an adult man with Graves' ophthalmopathy. The specimen sequenced was peripheral blood. V and J are TRBV12-3 or TRBV12-4 and TRBJ1-2; TRBD1 matches at 8 bases. The CDR3, as DNA: TGTGCCACCGGACAGGGAGACGGCTACACCTTC. It encodes CATGQGDGYTF.